What follows is one T cell receptor (beta chain) and its context. This entry comes from a study of blood T cell repertoires in COVID-19. The table came from immunoSEQ multiplex PCR; TCRdb's copy has only in-frame clones and leaves some out. The profile covers roughly 92,000 clones, with around 87% appearing a single time and around 7% taken by the ten largest. After removal of 5 bases from V and 9 bases from J, the junction contained 7 bases not matched to a gene. Germline CDR1 SEHNR, CDR2 FQNEAQ (reference sequence). This CDR3 spans 15 amino acids. Sequenced sample: peripheral blood. The gene calls are TRBV7-9 and TRBJ1-6; 10 bases fit TRBD1. The TCR sequence derives from a human donor with acute or convalescent COVID-19. The donor label of this sample is uncertain. Here the CDR3 DNA reads TGTGCCAGCAGCCCCCCCGGGACAGGGGTTTCACCCCTCCACTTT. This gives the protein CASSPPGTGVSPLHF.